Each of the 22 T cell receptor beta chains below was sequenced from the same sample in a study of T-cell reconstitution after alpha-beta-depleted transplantation in children. Unique molecular identifiers were used in preparing the TCRbeta library. MiXCR, run by TCRdb on the PCR reads, gives a single entry per CDR3 protein. Of some 300,000 distinct CDR3 sequences in the sample, around 9.1% were seen once. The sample in question was PBMCs, obtained before TCRalphabeta/CD19-depleted stem cell transplant. The receptors originated from a boy under two years old with acute myeloid leukemia, due to receive a stem cell transplant.

The table lists this clonotype with a count of one. A much larger clone is a single base away; this may be a read error. The chain combines TRBV6-1 with TRBJ1-2, with D unresolved. The germline V gene has CDR1 MNHNS and CDR2 SASEGT. The CDR3 runs 18 residues. Trimming took off 6 bases at V and 4 bases at J, with 27 bases between the two ends. The CDR3 loop is CASSFWSGARGVSYGYTF. The CDR3 DNA is TGTGCCAGCAGCTTCTGGTCGGGAGCCCGAGGAGTGAGCTATGGCTACACCTTC.

This clonotype was counted ten times or more. The genes are TRBV6-1 and TRBJ2-7; 9 nucleotides agree with TRBD1. This CDR3 has 15 residues. Germline V gene lookup returns CDR1 MNHNS and CDR2 SASEGT. Trimming cost V 6 bases and J 0 bases; bases outside gene matches: 6. DNA of the CDR3: TGTGCCAGCAGAACCGACAGGGGGTCCTCCTACGAGCAGTACTTC. It encodes CASRTDRGSSYEQYF.

This clonotype was found many times. The genes are TRBV5-1 and TRBJ2-7, with 10 bases lining up with TRBD1. The germline V gene encodes CDR1 SGHRS and CDR2 YFSETQ. This CDR3 is 15 amino acids long. After removal of 1 base from V and 5 bases from J, the junction contained 6 bases not matched to a gene. For the CDR3, the DNA is TGCGCCAGCAGCTTGTCGGGACAGGGGATCAACGAGCAGTACTTC. Translated, it gives CASSLSGQGINEQYF.

This clonotype was detected many times. The V call is TRBV5-1, the J call TRBJ1-6; 7 bases are a match to TRBD1. The CDR3 covers 13 residues. CDR1 and CDR2 from the germline V gene are SGHRS and YFSETQ. Trimming at V came to 5 bases and at J to 8 bases, leaving 4 bases not matched to a gene. The DNA for the CDR3 is TGCGCCAGCAGTGAGGGGGCTCATTCACCCCTCCACTTT. Protein: CASSEGAHSPLHF.

This clonotype was picked up many times. This chain links TRBV10-3 with TRBJ2-3; 9 bases are a match to TRBD2. V was clipped by 2 bases and J by 6 bases; unmatched bases: 0. CDR1 is ENHRY and CDR2 is SYGVKD in the germline V gene. This CDR3 has 13 residues. The CDR3 coding sequence is TGTGCCATCAGTGAGCTAGCGGGGGATACGCAGTATTTT. Translated, it gives CAISELAGDTQYF.

This clonotype was picked up many times. The J gene is TRBJ2-1, the V gene TRBV29-1; a possible D gene is TRBD2 (5 bases). Germline V gene data show CDR1 as SQVTM and CDR2 as ANQGSEA. V was shortened by 4 bases and J by 4 bases, with 11 bases between the two germline ends. There are 13 residues in the CDR3. The DNA of the CDR3 is TGCAGCGTTGCATGGGGAGAGTACAATGAGCAGTTCTTC. It codes for CSVAWGEYNEQFF.

The chain joins TRBV24-1 to TRBJ1-5, with D unclear. V was clipped by 6 bases and J by 1 base, with 9 bases between them. Germline lookup yields CDR1 KGHDR and CDR2 SFDVKD. This CDR3 is 14 amino acids long. The CDR3 here is CATSYGGSNQPQHF. The CDR3 bases are TGTGCCACCAGTTACGGAGGGAGCAATCAGCCCCAGCATTTT.

Only a few counts were recorded for this clonotype. The chain recombines TRBV7-9 with TRBJ2-4; a weak D match, TRBD2 (5 bases). Germline-derived CDR1 and CDR2 are SEHNR and FQNEAQ (reference sequence). The CDR3 is 16 amino acids. V was trimmed by 1 base and J by 7 bases, leaving 17 bases between them. CDR3 DNA sequence: TGTGCCAGCAGCTTAGGTAGAACCTCTAGCCGGAACATTCAGTACTTC. It encodes CASSLGRTSSRNIQYF.

The rearrangement links TRBV28 to TRBJ2-7; 8 bases are shared with TRBD1. Germline V gene sequence: CDR1 MDHEN, CDR2 SYDVKM. The CDR3 has 15 amino acids. Here the CDR3 reads CGKGAGDRYSYEQYF. CDR3 sequence (DNA): TGTGGGAAGGGGGCCGGGGACAGGTACTCCTACGAGCAGTACTTC.

The V gene is TRBV7-6, the J gene TRBJ1-5; 9 bases map to TRBD1. CDR3 length: 15 residues. Germline CDR1 and CDR2: SGHVS and FNYEAQ. V was pared by 5 bases and J by 9 bases, with 11 bases of the junction left unmatched. The CDR3 DNA follows: TGTGCCAGCAGCCTCTCACCGGACAGGGGTGGGCCCCAGCATTTT. The encoded protein is CASSLSPDRGGPQHF.

On this clonotype: A read error may be the cause here, since a much bigger clone is one base away. This chain uses TRBV28 with TRBJ2-5, with 8 bases lining up with TRBD1. The CDR3 spans 17 residues. The germline gives CDR1 MDHEN, CDR2 SYDVKM. The CDR3 DNA reads as TGTTCCAGCAGTCTTTTCACCCACGGACAGGGTCGGGAGACCCAGTACTTC. Protein: CSSSLFTHGQGRETQYF.

This clonotype has ten or more counts. V is TRBV7-2 and J is TRBJ2-7, with 7 bases aligning to TRBD1. V shed 5 bases and J 4 bases; nucleotides not matched to a gene: 11. Per the germline V gene, CDR1 is SGHTA and CDR2 is FQGNSA. The CDR3 sequence is 15 residues long. The CDR3 loop reads CASSPSLDRIYEQYF. CDR3 nucleotides: TGTGCCAGCAGCCCGTCACTGGACAGGATATACGAGCAGTACTTC.

This clonotype has just a few counts. The chain employs TRBV4-3 and TRBJ2-2; possibly TRBD1 for D (5 bases). This CDR3 is 14 amino acids long. V gave up 1 base and J gave up 13 bases, with 16 bases separating them. Germline lookup yields CDR1 LGHNA and CDR2 YSLEER. The CDR3 DNA follows: TGCGCCAGCAGCCAAGGAGCCAACTCAGGGTGGCTGTTTTTT. This sequence encodes CASSQGANSGWLFF.

This clonotype was detected ten times or more. The chain uses TRBV24-1 and TRBJ2-3, with 12 bases that match TRBD2. The length of the CDR3 is 16 residues. Germline values: CDR1 KGHDR, CDR2 SFDVKD. V dropped 4 bases and J dropped 5; count of bases not matched to a gene: 6. The CDR3 protein is CATSDPTSGRRDTQYF. The CDR3 DNA reads TGTGCCACCAGTGACCCGACTAGCGGGAGAAGAGATACGCAGTATTTT.

There are many counts of this clonotype. This chain links TRBV6-1 with TRBJ2-5; 7 bases map to TRBD1. The germline V gene has CDR1 MNHNS and CDR2 SASEGT. Trimming removed 4 bases from V and 5 bases from J; junction bases left unmatched: 7. CDR3 length: 14 amino acids. The CDR3 region is CASSVAGGLETQYF. The CDR3 DNA reads TGTGCCAGCAGTGTGGCAGGGGGTTTGGAGACCCAGTACTTC.

On this clonotype itself: Since a much larger clone is just one base distant, this may be a read error. The chain joins TRBV7-9 to TRBJ2-3, with 8 bases matching TRBD2. V was pared by 0 bases and J by 2 bases, with 4 bases of the junction left unmatched. The CDR3 is made up of 16 amino acids. Looked up from germline, CDR1 is SEHNR and CDR2 is FQNEAQ (reference sequence). The CDR3, as DNA: TGTGCCAGCAGCTTAGCGGTTAGCGGGGACACAGATACGCAGTATTTT. Translation: CASSLAVSGDTDTQYF.

This clonotype was observed a handful of times. The chain carries TRBV5-6 and TRBJ2-1; 9 nucleotides line up with TRBD2. The CDR3 is 16 residues long. V gave up 3 bases and J gave up 6 bases; unmatched junction bases: 10. Germline-derived CDR1 and CDR2 are SGHDT and YYEEEE. The CDR3 sequence: CASSWLAGWGFNEQFF. The CDR3 nucleotides read TGTGCCAGCAGCTGGCTAGCGGGGTGGGGGTTCAATGAGCAGTTCTTC.

This clonotype was seen ten or more times. Mismatch with germline at one junction end may stem from a read error. V and J are TRBV7-9 and TRBJ2-1, with TRBD1 identical over 9 bases. CDR1 and CDR2 from the germline V gene are SEHNR and FQNEAQ (reference sequence). The CDR3 totals 15 residues. The CDR3 here is CASSPRDRVYNDQFF. In DNA form, the CDR3 reads TGTGCCAGCAGCCCCAGGGACAGGGTCTACAATGATCAGTTCTTC.

This clonotype appeared a few times. J is TRBJ2-1 and V is TRBV20-1; D is uncertain. Germline lookup yields CDR1 DFQATT and CDR2 SNEGSKA (reference sequence). The CDR3 totals 12 residues. V was shortened by 5 bases and J by 4 bases, with 9 bases between the two germline ends. The CDR3 is CSAAHRYNEQFF. CDR3 coding DNA: TGCAGTGCTGCCCACCGATACAATGAGCAGTTCTTC.

This clonotype showed up many times. The rearrangement joins TRBV5-5 to TRBJ2-5, with D possibly matching TRBD1 (6 bases). The CDR3 is 14 residues long. V was clipped by 6 bases and J by 5 bases, with 17 bases between them. Germline V gene data show CDR1 as SGHKS and CDR2 as YYEKEE (reference sequence). This CDR3 is CASTPTGMLETQYF. The DNA of the CDR3 is TGTGCCAGCACGCCTACAGGGATGTTGGAGACCCAGTACTTC.

CDR3 nucleotide sequence: TGCGCCAGCAGCGCTTCAAGGGTTTCCCCCTCCTACAATGAGCAGTTCTTC. It codes for CASSASRVSPSYNEQFF. The chain links TRBV5-1 to TRBJ2-1; D is ambiguous. Germline CDR1 is SGHRS and CDR2 is YFSETQ. V was cut by 4 bases and J by 0 bases, with 17 bases left in between. The CDR3 is made up of 17 amino acids.

At least ten counts were recorded for this clonotype. This chain links TRBV7-9 with TRBJ2-7, with 12 positions matching TRBD1. From germline, CDR1 is SEHNR and CDR2 FQNEAQ (reference sequence). V was clipped by 7 bases and J by 6 bases; unmatched bases: 10. CDR3 length: 15 amino acids. The CDR3 region has the DNA TGTGCCAGCACCGCAATGCCGGGACAGGGGGCCGAGCAGTACTTC. As protein: CASTAMPGQGAEQYF. The variable domain in full, completed from reference TRBV7-9 and TRBJ2-7, reads DTGVSQNPRHKITKRGQNVTFRCDPISEHNRLYWYRQTLGQGPEFLTYFQNEAQLEKSRLLSDRFSAERPKGSFSTLEIQRTEQGDSAMYLCASTAMPGQGAEQYFGPGTRLTVT.